This TCR beta chain was obtained from a study of T cell responses to AZD1222 COVID-19 vaccine. TCRdb's copy holds only in-frame clones and misses some; the assay was immunoSEQ multiplex PCR. Of 150,000 to 180,000 clones in the sample, more than 90% were seen once. Comments on this clone: What it recognizes is unknown.

This CDR3 has 15 amino acids. The V end was cut by 5 bases, the J end by 0 bases, with 13 bases between. Germline V CDR1 and CDR2: MNHEY, SMNVEV (reference sequence). Study results and caveats: CD4 TCRs associated with vaccination spanned spike, dominating at 160-218 and 743-854. Unmutated variant regions are reportedly targeted by nearly half of spike-specific TCRs. Females outnumbered males among donors, who were mostly white British; clonal diversity was possibly underestimated. AZD1222 recipients seropositive at baseline numbered only 6 or 7.

The clonotype comes from an adult who received the AZD1222 COVID-19 vaccine. This chain connects TRBV27 to TRBJ1-1; D perhaps matches TRBD1 (6 bases). The input for sequencing was peripheral blood, taken 28 days after the second AZD1222 dose. The CDR3 region is CASSPGGGLNTEAFF. The CDR3 bases are TGTGCCAGCAGTCCCGGAGGGGGGCTGAACACTGAAGCTTTCTTT.